One T cell receptor beta chain is described in this entry. Antigen specificity is unknown. These data are taken from a study of T cells after yellow fever vaccination. Overall study findings and caveats: Among primary-vaccination clones, most reappeared after the booster, at just under 98% for CD4 and more than 75% for CD8.

Researchers made TCR cDNA using 5'RACE template switching, and this step added a universal primer site and UMIs. TCRdb reanalysed the 5' RACE reads using MiXCR and keeps one entry per CDR3 protein. The sample yields around 550,000 distinct CDR3 sequences, around 21% seen once. Germline V gene data show CDR1 as SGHDT and CDR2 as YYEEEE. The CDR3 is made up of 14 amino acids. Trimming took off 5 bases at V and 0 bases at J, with 12 bases between the two ends. The V and J genes are TRBV5-6 and TRBJ2-7; the D is unclear. Specimen: PBMCs, collected 15 days after the yellow fever booster vaccination. The origin of this receptor is a man between 25 and 39 years old who received the YFV17D yellow fever vaccine. CDR3 in DNA: TGTGCCAGCAGTCTGGTCAGCCTCTCCTACGAGCAGTACTTC. Its translation is CASSLVSLSYEQYF.